These T cell receptor beta chains were read from a single sample in a study of cytomegalovirus exposure and HLA in healthy donors. TCRdb's copy holds only in-frame clones and misses some; the assay was immunoSEQ multiplex PCR. The data show around 170,000 clones, with more than 80% seen just once and around 3% held by the top ten. Sequencing input: PBMCs. The receptors here all came from a woman between 50 and 59 years old in good health and CMV-seropositive. CDR3s leave out the opening cysteine and the closing phenylalanine or tryptophan. Each record gives: J gene, clone size, V gene, CDR3 protein. The listing skips clone size in some rows; elsewhere it reads once, few, many or a size class.

TRBJ1-1 . TRBV18 ASKDRGLGNTEAF
TRBJ1-5 . TRBV6-5 ASRGRQGQNQPQH
TRBJ1-5 . TRBV19 ASKSYLSNQPRH
TRBJ2-7 . TRBV15 ATSFRQGPGEQY
TRBJ1-3 few TRBV30 ATDSTSGNTIY
TRBJ2-2 . TRBV18 ASSPRQGATAGELF
TRBJ1-1 . TRBV7-3 ASSSTGGGYGTEAF
TRBJ1-5 . TRBV5-6 ASSFLGSGNQPQH
TRBJ1-1 . TRBV19 ASSIGAGYPEAF
TRBJ2-5 . TRBV2 ASPSQETQY
TRBJ1-4 . TRBV7-9 ASSPPVGRDEKLF
TRBJ2-7 . TRBV6-6 ASRGRTVYEQY
TRBJ2-1 once TRBV5-1 ASGLAGTYNEQF
TRBJ1-5 once TRBV28 ASSSWEGSSNQPQH
TRBJ2-3 . TRBV28 ASSSAGRTDTQY
TRBJ1-2 once TRBV27 ASSLQGGYGYT
TRBJ2-5 . TRBV5-1 ASSLTGGGNIMETQY
TRBJ2-2 . TRBV12-5 ASANPGAGELF
TRBJ2-3 . TRBV18 ASSPGGANTDTQY
TRBJ1-1 few TRBV28 ASTHGGGSNTEAF
TRBJ2-1 . TRBV11-2 ASSQSTSGGRNEQF
TRBJ1-4 once TRBV30 AWRSSGTGAGKLF
TRBJ2-1 . TRBV7-3 ASSPSGGASEQF
TRBJ2-5 once TRBV18 ASSPPAGEVPAGGMYQETQY
TRBJ1-1 . TRBV18 ASSPPKDRGNTEAF
TRBJ2-2 . TRBV5-1 ASSSGGASTGELF
TRBJ1-1 . TRBV19 ASIKDSVNTEAF